The rows below give T cell receptor beta chains drawn from one sample of a study of monozygotic twins with inflammatory bowel disease. TCRdb derives one entry per CDR3 protein from the 5' RACE reads, leaving out DNA. Its clone listing holds some 100,000 distinct CDR3 sequences. The sequenced sample consisted of blood. Receptors originate from a human donor with ulcerative colitis or Crohn's disease, or a healthy co-twin of an affected twin (not recorded which). Each CDR3 is given with its conserved first and last residue.

CDR3 protein: CASSQNYGIYEQYF
J gene: TRBJ2-7
V gene: TRBV27

CDR3 protein: CATSDGGQTDTQYF
J gene: TRBJ2-3
V gene: TRBV24-1

CDR3 protein: CASSSGLAGATDTQYF
J gene: TRBJ2-3
V gene: TRBV7-7

CDR3 protein: CASSLMGRGGELFF
J gene: TRBJ2-2
V gene: TRBV5-4

CDR3 protein: CASSLDGRETQYF
J gene: TRBJ2-5
V gene: TRBV5-1

CDR3 protein: CASLRQGNSPLHF
J gene: TRBJ1-6
V gene: TRBV2

CDR3 protein: CASSPRPSSGTGRETQYF
J gene: TRBJ2-5
V gene: TRBV11-2

CDR3 protein: CASSLAGGDTEAFF
J gene: TRBJ1-1
V gene: TRBV5-1

CDR3 protein: CATSDPRADLSTDTQYF
J gene: TRBJ2-3
V gene: TRBV24-1

CDR3 protein: CASSIGTRTEAFF
J gene: TRBJ1-1
V gene: TRBV7-9

CDR3 protein: CASSETGRTPLHF
J gene: TRBJ1-6
V gene: TRBV25-1

CDR3 protein: CASRGTGTANEKLFF
J gene: TRBJ1-4
V gene: TRBV12-3/TRBV12-4

CDR3 protein: CASSSRGLAGRTDTQYF
J gene: TRBJ2-3
V gene: TRBV7-2

CDR3 protein: CASSFYEHHEQFF
J gene: TRBJ2-1
V gene: TRBV7-2

CDR3 protein: CSGEDIGYGYTF
J gene: TRBJ1-2
V gene: TRBV29-1

CDR3 protein: CASSLLRGDNEQFF
J gene: TRBJ2-1
V gene: TRBV7-9

CDR3 protein: CASSLNSPGLNSPLHF
J gene: TRBJ1-6
V gene: TRBV5-1

CDR3 protein: CASSQLTGGLDNQPQHF
J gene: TRBJ1-5
V gene: TRBV4-1

CDR3 protein: CASSPALGDRGNQPQHF
J gene: TRBJ1-5
V gene: TRBV18

CDR3 protein: CASSLGRYQPQHF
J gene: TRBJ1-5
V gene: TRBV28

CDR3 protein: CASSDPGLAGFGNEQFF
J gene: TRBJ2-1
V gene: TRBV6-1

CDR3 protein: CASSVRDRAYGYTF
J gene: TRBJ1-2
V gene: TRBV5-4

CDR3 protein: CASSSVSDTGTEQFF
J gene: TRBJ2-1
V gene: TRBV7-2

CDR3 protein: CASSLLAGSASGYTF
J gene: TRBJ1-2
V gene: TRBV11-3

CDR3 protein: CASSIQGTNYGYTF
J gene: TRBJ1-2
V gene: TRBV27

CDR3 protein: CASSFEDRGGEQYF
J gene: TRBJ2-7
V gene: TRBV12-3/TRBV12-4

CDR3 protein: CASSLAGTGAGPDTQYF
J gene: TRBJ2-3
V gene: TRBV5-1

CDR3 protein: CSGLARTGANVLTF
J gene: TRBJ2-6
V gene: TRBV20-1

CDR3 protein: CASSLFRGYTGELFF
J gene: TRBJ2-2
V gene: TRBV27

CDR3 protein: CASSFVTGHSSYNSPLHF
J gene: TRBJ1-6
V gene: TRBV5-1

CDR3 protein: CASRIDRGAWNTEAFF
J gene: TRBJ1-1
V gene: TRBV6-5

CDR3 protein: CASSWGIAGEGSEQFF
J gene: TRBJ2-1
V gene: TRBV7-2

CDR3 protein: CASKNSAEAFF
J gene: TRBJ1-1
V gene: TRBV12-3/TRBV12-4

CDR3 protein: CSARGTASYEQYF
J gene: TRBJ2-7
V gene: TRBV20-1

CDR3 protein: CASSPESGSYYAFF
J gene: TRBJ1-1
V gene: TRBV18

CDR3 protein: CSTVSGTGFGDTQYF
J gene: TRBJ2-3
V gene: TRBV20-1

CDR3 protein: CSARTPSGDYNEQFF
J gene: TRBJ2-1
V gene: TRBV20-1

CDR3 protein: CASSYQDTNEQYF
J gene: TRBJ2-7
V gene: TRBV6-5

CDR3 protein: CAIRNDRGDDTIYF
J gene: TRBJ1-3
V gene: TRBV10-3

CDR3 protein: CSAPRGENTEAFF
J gene: TRBJ1-1
V gene: TRBV20-1

CDR3 protein: CAISESTGRTNEKLFF
J gene: TRBJ1-4
V gene: TRBV10-3

CDR3 protein: CSARERTSLNEQFF
J gene: TRBJ2-1
V gene: TRBV20-1

CDR3 protein: CASSIAGGTGYEQYF
J gene: TRBJ2-7
V gene: TRBV28

CDR3 protein: CASSLGAGAFTEQYF
J gene: TRBJ2-7
V gene: TRBV12-3/TRBV12-4

CDR3 protein: CASAGFYEQYF
J gene: TRBJ2-7
V gene: TRBV11-3

CDR3 protein: CASSLRLAGGSDPTDYEQYF
J gene: TRBJ2-7
V gene: TRBV5-1

CDR3 protein: CASSWGDRDSYGQYF
J gene: TRBJ2-7
V gene: TRBV19

CDR3 protein: CASSLDQGAYEQYF
J gene: TRBJ2-7
V gene: TRBV5-4

CDR3 protein: CASTGGTEYRRSSPLHF
J gene: TRBJ1-6
V gene: TRBV7-2

CDR3 protein: CASSLTAGVVPNYGYTF
J gene: TRBJ1-2
V gene: TRBV7-3

CDR3 protein: CASIRGMNTEAFF
J gene: TRBJ1-1
V gene: TRBV6-6

CDR3 protein: CASSSPGQDNTEAFF
J gene: TRBJ1-1
V gene: TRBV12-3/TRBV12-4

CDR3 protein: CASSLLGSSYNEQFF
J gene: TRBJ2-1
V gene: TRBV11-2

CDR3 protein: CASTPGSDTQYF
J gene: TRBJ2-3
V gene: TRBV19

CDR3 protein: CASSYSSGIRGTDTQYF
J gene: TRBJ2-3
V gene: TRBV6-5

CDR3 protein: CASTLTGSPLHF
J gene: TRBJ1-6
V gene: TRBV25-1

CDR3 protein: CASSPQGAVDTEAFF
J gene: TRBJ1-1
V gene: TRBV18

CDR3 protein: CASSQARSGRSYNEQFF
J gene: TRBJ2-1
V gene: TRBV4-3

CDR3 protein: CASIPSGGRGGGELFF
J gene: TRBJ2-2
V gene: TRBV12-3/TRBV12-4

CDR3 protein: CASSFHPGGYSYNEQFF
J gene: TRBJ2-1
V gene: TRBV12-3/TRBV12-4